This T cell receptor beta chain was sequenced during a study of blood T cell repertoires in COVID-19. Study details: Sources were T cells, B-cell-depleted T cells, or PBMCs; the material itself was cDNA or gDNA.

Using immunoSEQ multiplex PCR, the repertoire was profiled, and TCRdb retains in-frame clones only, with some absent. In the table there are a few hundred thousand clones, about 91% of which are singletons. V was trimmed by 3 bases and J by 1 base, leaving 14 bases between them. The CDR3 has 16 amino acids. Germline CDR1 is SGDLS and CDR2 is YYNGEE. This sequence joins TRBV9 and TRBJ1-3; no clear D. The source material was PBMCs or T cells enriched from blood (not recorded which). The receptor's source is a woman under 30 who had recovered from COVID-19. CDR3 region: CASSDTPEGSGNTIYF. CDR3 coding DNA: TGTGCCAGCAGCGACACCCCCGAGGGATCTGGAAACACCATATATTTT.